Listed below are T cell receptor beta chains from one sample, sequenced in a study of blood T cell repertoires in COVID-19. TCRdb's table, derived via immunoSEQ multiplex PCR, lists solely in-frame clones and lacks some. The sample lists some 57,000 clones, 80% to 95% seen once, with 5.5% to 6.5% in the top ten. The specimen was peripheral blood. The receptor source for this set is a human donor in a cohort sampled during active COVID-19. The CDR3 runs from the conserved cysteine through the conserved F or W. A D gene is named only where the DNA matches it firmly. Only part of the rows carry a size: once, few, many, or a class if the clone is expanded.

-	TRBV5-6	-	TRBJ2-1	TGTGCCAGCAGCTTGTATGACTTTAGCAATGAGCAGTTCTTC	CASSLYDFSNEQFF
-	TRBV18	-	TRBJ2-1	TGTGCCAGCTCCGTTTCTTCCCGGGAGCAGTTCTTC	CASSVSSREQFF
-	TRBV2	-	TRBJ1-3	TGTGCCAGCAAATCGGACAGTGCCGCTCCTGGAAACACCATATATTTT	CASKSDSAAPGNTIYF
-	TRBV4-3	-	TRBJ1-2	TGCGCCAGCAGCCAAGACTCTAACAGGGTACGGGGCTACACCTTC	CASSQDSNRVRGYTF
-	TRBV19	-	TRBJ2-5	TGTGCCACCGGGGGGCCCGGCGAGACCCAGTACTTC	CATGGPGETQYF
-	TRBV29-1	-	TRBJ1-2	TGCAGCGTTTATGACCCCCGGGGAGGCTACACCTTC	CSVYDPRGGYTF
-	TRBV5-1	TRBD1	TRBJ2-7	TGCGCCAGCAGCTTGTGGGACAGGGGAAACTACGAGCAGTACTTC	CASSLWDRGNYEQYF
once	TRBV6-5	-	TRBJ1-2	TGTGCCAGCAGTCCCGGAGGGGCCGGTAACTATGGCTACACCTTC	CASSPGGAGNYGYTF
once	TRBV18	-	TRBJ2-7	TGTGCCAGCTCACCGACTCTGATGGCAGGCGACTACCAGTACTTC	CASSPTLMAGDYQYF
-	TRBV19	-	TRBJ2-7	TGTGCCAGTAGTACTTCAGGGGGGCCCCAGTACTTC	CASSTSGGPQYF
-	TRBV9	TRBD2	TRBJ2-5	TGTGCCAGCAGCCGAAACCTAGCGGGAGGACTGGGGACCCAGTACTTC	CASSRNLAGGLGTQYF
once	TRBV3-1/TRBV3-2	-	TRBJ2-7	TGTGCCAGCAGCCAAGATTCTCTTACGGAGGAGCAGTACTTC	CASSQDSLTEEQYF
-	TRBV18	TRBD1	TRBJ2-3	TGTGCCAGCTCACCCACGGGACAGCGTTTTGATACGCAGTATTTT	CASSPTGQRFDTQYF
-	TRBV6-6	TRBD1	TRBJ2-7	TGTGCCAGCAGTTACTTGCGACAGGGCTACGAGCAGTACTTC	CASSYLRQGYEQYF
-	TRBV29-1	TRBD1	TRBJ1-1	TGCAGCATAACGGGACAGCTAAACACTGAAGCTTTCTTT	CSITGQLNTEAFF
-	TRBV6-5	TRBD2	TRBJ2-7	TGTGCCAGCAGACCGGGACTAGCCTCCTACGAGCAGTACTTC	CASRPGLASYEQYF
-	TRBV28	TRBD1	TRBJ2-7	TGTGCCAGCAGTTTCCGACCGGGACAGGCAGGCCACGAGCAGTACTTC	CASSFRPGQAGHEQYF
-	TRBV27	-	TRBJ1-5	TGTGCCAGCAGTCCGCGGGGGTACAATCAGCCCCAGCATTTT	CASSPRGYNQPQHF
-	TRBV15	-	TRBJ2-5	TGTGCCACCAGCAGGTGGAGCGGAACTCAAGAGACCCAGTACTTC	CATSRWSGTQETQYF
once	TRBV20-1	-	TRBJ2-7	TGCAGTGCGGAGGGAGCCGAGCAGTACTTC	CSAEGAEQYF
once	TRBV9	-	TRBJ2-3	TGTGCCAGCACGAAGAGGGCGGTCGGCACAGATACGCAGTATTTT	CASTKRAVGTDTQYF
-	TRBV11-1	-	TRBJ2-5	TGTGCCAGCGGGATTGGGACAAAAGAGACCCAGTACTTC	CASGIGTKETQYF